The 30 T cell receptor beta chains in this list originate from one sample, sequenced in a study of cytomegalovirus exposure and HLA in healthy donors. It was with 60 Vbeta and 13 Jbeta primers that the PCR ran. Clones were read by immunoSEQ multiplex PCR, and TCRdb kept only the in-frame ones, dropping some. Of 85,000 to 120,000 clones in the sample, 75% were seen once. The specimen was PBMCs. Every receptor here comes from a man aged 40-50 years in good health and CMV-seronegative.

This clone has only a few counts. The chain links TRBV5-1 to TRBJ1-1; 10 bases match TRBD1. The germline CDR1 and CDR2 sequences are SGHRS and YFSETQ. The ends lost 4 bases at V and 12 bases at J; junction bases unmatched: 15. This CDR3 region has 15 residues. The CDR3 nucleotides read TGCGCCAGCAGCCCAGATGCAAGGACAGGGGGTTTCTCTTTCTTT. The encoded protein is CASSPDARTGGFSFF.

This clone was seen only once. Its ends do not fully match the called genes, so a read error is possible. V is TRBV6-1 and J is TRBJ1-2; D not resolved. The CDR3 is 13 residues long. CDR1 and CDR2 (germline): MNHNS, SASEGT. The CDR3 protein is CASSEGGIYAYTF. CDR3 DNA: TGTGCCAGCAGTGAAGGAGGGATCTATGCCTACACCTTC.

The chain combines TRBV29-1 with TRBJ2-5; the D gene is possibly TRBD1 (5 bases). Germline V CDR1 and CDR2: SQVTM, ANQGSEA. The V gene lost 7 bases and the J gene lost 9 bases, with 15 bases spanning the gap. The CDR3 is 11 amino acids. CDR3 coding DNA: TGCAGCGCCGTCGGACAAGGGGCCCAGTACTTC. Protein: CSAVGQGAQYF.

The chain's CDR3 is CAIRRVEVDTQYF. The CDR3 DNA is TGTGCCATACGCAGGGTAGAGGTTGATACGCAGTATTTT. This sequence joins TRBV10-3 and TRBJ2-3, with D perhaps matching TRBD1 (5 bases). V lost 9 bases and J lost 6, with 16 bases in between. The CDR3 loop spans 13 amino acids. The germline CDR1 and CDR2 sequences are ENHRY and SYGVKD.

This clone was recorded a few times. The rearrangement joins TRBV5-4 to TRBJ2-1; 10 nucleotides agree with TRBD2. The germline CDR1 and CDR2 sequences are SGHNT and YYREEE (reference sequence). Trimming cost V 0 bases and J 8 bases; bases outside gene matches: 5. This CDR3 contains 15 residues. Here the CDR3 reads CASSLERGGPYEQFF. The DNA for the CDR3 is TGTGCCAGCAGCTTGGAGCGGGGGGGCCCCTATGAGCAGTTCTTC.

The genes are TRBV7-2 and TRBJ1-6; TRBD1 is a possible D gene (5 bases). The CDR3 is 15 residues long. The V and J ends lost 5 bases and 6 bases respectively, with 14 bases between them. CDR1 SGHTA and CDR2 FQGNSA come from the germline V gene. This chain's CDR3 is CASSLNPQGNSPLHF. CDR3 in DNA: TGTGCCAGCAGCCTAAACCCCCAGGGTAATTCACCCCTCCACTTT.

J is TRBJ2-7 and V is TRBV7-6; 8 nucleotides match TRBD2. The CDR3 is 15 residues long. The ends lost 3 bases at V and 1 base at J; junction bases unmatched: 5. Germline V lookup: CDR1 SGHVS, CDR2 FNYEAQ. For the CDR3, the DNA is TGTGCCAGCAGCTTCTACTCGGGGGGGTCCTACGAGCAGTACTTC. This encodes CASSFYSGGSYEQYF.

The genes are TRBV7-9 and TRBJ1-2; 9 positions match TRBD1. V was pared by 4 bases and J by 8 bases, with 11 bases of the junction left unmatched. This CDR3 has 15 residues. The germline gives CDR1 SEHNR, CDR2 FQNEAQ (reference sequence). Written as DNA, the CDR3 is TGTGCCAGCAGCTCCGGCAGGACAGGGGACGGGGGCTACACCTTC. Translation gives CASSSGRTGDGGYTF.

The chain couples TRBV28 to TRBJ1-6; D remains unclear. V was trimmed by 6 bases and J by 0 bases, leaving 12 bases between them. The CDR3 contains 16 residues. Germline lookup yields CDR1 MDHEN and CDR2 SYDVKM. The CDR3 region has the DNA TGTGCCAGCAGCGTAGGAGGGAGCTCCTATAATTCACCCCTCCACTTT. As protein: CASSVGGSSYNSPLHF.

The chain couples TRBV5-1 to TRBJ2-1; the match to TRBD2 covers 11 bases. There are 15 residues in the CDR3. In germline, CDR1 is SGHRS, CDR2 YFSETQ. Trimming took 4 bases from V and 3 from J; bases not matched to a gene: 3. CDR3 nucleotide sequence: TGCGCCAGCAGCCTGACTAGCGGGATCTACAATGAGCAGTTCTTC. This translates into CASSLTSGIYNEQFF.

The CDR3 region has the DNA TGCGCCAGCAGTGAATCCCCTGAGACTGAAGCTTTCTTT. It yields the protein CASSESPETEAFF. V gene TRBV10-2 combines with J gene TRBJ1-1; D not certain. Germline values: CDR1 WSHSY, CDR2 SAAADI. Trimming left V 3 bases short and J 5 bases short, with 10 bases between. CDR3 length: 13 residues.

This clone occurred a few times. The V gene is TRBV6-1, the J gene TRBJ2-6, with D tentatively TRBD1 (6 bases). Trimming took off 2 bases at V and 0 bases at J, with 11 bases between the two ends. CDR3 size: 17 residues. Germline V gene data show CDR1 as MNHNS and CDR2 as SASEGT. CDR3 DNA: TGTGCCAGCAGTGAACAGGGGATCTTCTCTGGGGCCAACGTCCTGACTTTC. Translating gives CASSEQGIFSGANVLTF.

The gene calls are TRBV2 and TRBJ1-1; no clear D. This CDR3 region has 14 residues. Germline V gene data show CDR1 as SNHLY and CDR2 as FYNNEI. Deletions cut 1 base from V and 8 bases from J, with 14 bases between. The CDR3, as DNA: TGTGCCAGCAGTGAAGGGGCCGTCTCTATGGAAGCTTTCTTT. This encodes CASSEGAVSMEAFF.

V is TRBV2 and J is TRBJ2-5; TRBD2 agrees at 8 bases. The DNA end favors TRBJ2-7, so the J call may be wrong. CDR3 length equals 13 residues. The V gene's germline CDR1 is SNHLY and CDR2 FYNNEI. The CDR3 DNA reads TGTGCCAGCAACGGGGGGGCGGTAGTCGAGCAGTACTTC. Translating gives CASNGGAVVEQYF.

The rearrangement uses TRBV5-1 and TRBJ2-2; 10 nucleotides match TRBD2. The CDR3 spans 16 residues. Germline lookup yields CDR1 SGHRS and CDR2 YFSETQ. The junction had 6 bases not matched to a gene; V was cut back by 3 bases and J by 4 bases. In nucleotides, the CDR3 is TGCGCCAGCAGCTCAAGAAGCGGGGGGGGCACCGGGGAGCTGTTTTTT. Amino acids: CASSSRSGGGTGELFF. Together with reference TRBV5-1 and TRBJ2-2, the CDR3 gives the full variable domain: KAGVTQTPRYLIKTRGQQVTLSCSPISGHRSVSWYQQTPGQGLQFLFEYFSETQRNKGNFPGRFSGRQFSNSRSEMNVSTLELGDSALYLCASSSRSGGGTGELFFGEGSRLTVL.

This rearrangement joins TRBV5-1 to TRBJ1-6; D might be TRBD1 (6 bases). The V end was cut by 5 bases, the J end by 8 bases, with 17 bases between. This CDR3 has 15 residues. CDR1 SGHRS and CDR2 YFSETQ come from the germline V gene. Here the CDR3 DNA reads TGCGCCAGCAGTTCTCAGGGGCAAAGGGATTCACCCCTCCACTTT. Residues: CASSSQGQRDSPLHF.

The chain is built from TRBV29-1 and TRBJ2-5, with D perhaps TRBD1 (5 bases). The CDR3 extends over 14 amino acids. The ends were cut back, 3 bases at V and 3 bases at J, with 14 bases in the middle. The V gene's germline CDR1 is SQVTM and CDR2 ANQGSEA. The CDR3 here is CSVDRQGSEETQYF. CDR3 DNA sequence: TGCAGCGTTGATAGGCAGGGAAGTGAAGAGACCCAGTACTTC.

The sample holds one count of this clone. The sample contains more than one DNA sequence encoding this CDR3. This chain connects TRBV4-2 to TRBJ1-5; possible D gene TRBD1, 5 bases. CDR3 length equals 13 residues. The germline V gene has CDR1 LGHNA and CDR2 YNFKEQ. Trimming pared 0 bases from V and 6 bases from J, leaving 6 bases between. CDR3 nucleotide sequence: TGTGCCAGCAGCCAAGATAGGGGTCAGCCCCAGCATTTT. This codes for CASSQDRGQPQHF.

The chain uses TRBV2 and TRBJ2-5; TRBD2 agrees at 11 bases. The CDR3 totals 15 residues. The germline V gene encodes CDR1 SNHLY and CDR2 FYNNEI. V lost 6 bases and J lost 6; bases outside the gene matches: 9. The CDR3 loop reads CASSPSSGGAKTQYF. Here the CDR3 DNA reads TGTGCCAGCAGCCCCAGTAGCGGGGGGGCAAAGACCCAGTACTTC.

The chain uses TRBV2 and TRBJ1-3; unclear D gene. This CDR3 has 15 residues. CDR1 and CDR2 (germline): SNHLY, FYNNEI. The V gene lost 2 bases and the J gene lost 0 bases, with 8 bases spanning the gap. The CDR3 reads CASSEWSNSGNTIYF. Written as DNA, the CDR3 is TGTGCCAGCAGTGAATGGAGCAACTCTGGAAACACCATATATTTT.

The gene calls are TRBV6-4 and TRBJ2-1; 7 nucleotides agree with TRBD1. Germline CDR1 MRHNA, CDR2 SNTAGT. The CDR3 length is 16 residues. V dropped 0 bases and J dropped 7; count of bases not matched to a gene: 9. CDR3: CASSDSRTGGWNEQFF. CDR3 DNA: TGTGCCAGCAGTGACTCAAGGACAGGTGGGTGGAATGAGCAGTTCTTC.

This clone has just a few counts. The chain joins TRBV25-1 to TRBJ1-2, with a tentative D call TRBD1 (5 bases). Germline CDR1 is MGHDK and CDR2 is SYGVNS. The CDR3 has 13 amino acids. V was clipped by 3 bases and J by 3 bases, with 8 bases between them. The CDR3 protein is CASSDGRDYGYTF. The DNA for the CDR3 is TGTGCCAGCAGTGACGGCAGGGACTATGGCTACACCTTC.

This chain uses TRBV11-2 with TRBJ1-1; 7 bases fit TRBD1. The ends lost 6 bases at V and 0 bases at J; junction bases unmatched: 7. CDR1 and CDR2 from the germline V gene are SGHAT and FQNNGV. The length of the CDR3 is 15 residues. The CDR3 here is CASSLSTGVNTEAFF. The CDR3 nucleotides are TGTGCCAGCAGTTTGTCCACAGGGGTGAACACTGAAGCTTTCTTT.

The gene calls are TRBV27 and TRBJ1-1, with a weak D call TRBD1 (6 bases). Germline assignment: CDR1 MNHEY and CDR2 SMNVEV (reference sequence). V lost 4 bases and J 5 bases, leaving 11 bases between the germline ends. This CDR3 has 13 residues. As DNA, the CDR3 is TGTGCCAGCAGTTACAGGGACCGGACTGAAGCTTTCTTT. The encoded protein is CASSYRDRTEAFF.

The gene calls are TRBV15 and TRBJ2-5, with a possible D match to TRBD1 (6 bases). Trimming removed 0 bases from V and 2 bases from J, with 13 bases in between. The CDR3 is 16 amino acids. Germline CDR1 LNHNV, CDR2 YYDKDF (reference sequence). The CDR3 region has the DNA TGTGCCACCAGCAGAGATCATGGACAGTTACAAGAGACCCAGTACTTC. Translating gives CATSRDHGQLQETQYF.

The rearrangement links TRBV5-4 to TRBJ1-2, with D possibly matching TRBD1 (5 bases). Per the germline V gene, CDR1 is SGHNT and CDR2 is YYREEE (reference sequence). Trimming left V 1 base short and J 6 bases short, with 16 bases between. The CDR3 runs to 15 residues. In DNA form, the CDR3 reads TGTGCCAGCAGCTTGTGGCAGGGCCGCCTGGATGGCTACACCTTC. It yields the protein CASSLWQGRLDGYTF.

The chain couples TRBV7-2 to TRBJ2-3; 13 bases are shared with TRBD2. This CDR3 spans 17 amino acids. Per germline, CDR1 SGHTA and CDR2 FQGNSA. Unmatched junction bases numbered 5, after V lost 4 bases and J lost 1 base. The CDR3 DNA reads as TGTGCCAGCAGCTCACTAGCGGGGGGGCACGGCACAGATACGCAGTATTTT. It specifies CASSSLAGGHGTDTQYF.

In its sample, this clone was seen a few times. The rearrangement joins TRBV6-1 to TRBJ1-4, with D possibly matching TRBD1 (6 bases). The CDR3 totals 15 residues. Germline CDR1 and CDR2: MNHNS and SASEGT. The CDR3 nucleotides read TGTGCGAGCTATCGGGGGGGGCAGGGTTATGAAAAACTGTTTTTT. Translation gives CASYRGGQGYEKLFF.

The chain has TRBV7-9 and TRBJ1-1; 9 nucleotides match TRBD1. Germline lookup yields CDR1 SEHNR and CDR2 FQNEAQ (reference sequence). The ends lost 5 bases at V and 5 bases at J; junction bases unmatched: 12. The CDR3 has 16 residues. CDR3 sequence reads: CASSPRGRQGETEAFF. CDR3 in DNA: TGTGCCAGCAGCCCCCGCGGCCGACAGGGGGAAACTGAAGCTTTCTTT.

The chain is built from TRBV7-6 and TRBJ1-5, with D perhaps matching TRBD1 (6 bases). The CDR3 contains 13 residues. The germline V gene has CDR1 SGHVS and CDR2 FNYEAQ. V was pared by 4 bases and J by 6 bases, with 10 bases between. CDR3 bases: TGTGCCAGCAGCTCCCTAGGGGGTCAGCCCCAGCATTTT. Protein: CASSSLGGQPQHF.